One and the same sample provided the 21 T cell receptor beta chains below, sequenced in a study of OX40 agonist ivuxolimab in advanced cancers. Sequenced by immunoSEQ multiplex PCR; TCRdb stores in-frame clones only, minus some. The sample consists of about 98,000 clones, approximately 93% of them appearing once. Sequencing was performed on CD4+ or CD8+ T cells sorted from blood, taken in a trial of the OX40 agonist ivuxolimab. These receptors were taken from an adult with an advanced solid tumor such as melanoma, head and neck, liver or kidney cancer.

The chain carries TRBV7-6 and TRBJ2-5, with 7 bases matching TRBD2. The V gene end was trimmed by 6 bases and the J gene end by 5 bases; junction bases not matched to a gene: 12. CDR1 is SGHVS and CDR2 is FNYEAQ in the germline V gene. This CDR3 region has 15 residues. CDR3 coding DNA: TGTGCCAGCAGTCTGCAGGCTAGCGGAACGGAGACCCAGTACTTC. It encodes CASSLQASGTETQYF. The whole variable domain, filled in from reference TRBV7-6 and TRBJ2-5, reads GAGVSQSPRYKVTKRGQDVALRCDPISGHVSLYWYRQALGQGPEFLTYFNYEAQQDKSGLPNDRFSAERPEGSISTLTIQRTEQRDSAMYRCASSLQASGTETQYFGPGTRLLVL.

This rearrangement joins TRBV6-5 to TRBJ2-5; tentatively, D is TRBD1 or TRBD2 (5 bases each). CDR3 length equals 13 residues. Between the trimmed V and J ends, which lost 2 bases and 5 bases, there was a span of 9 bases. Germline V gives CDR1 MNHEY, CDR2 SVGAGI. The CDR3 reads CASSYVGPETQYF. The CDR3 nucleotides are TGTGCCAGCAGTTACGTGGGACCGGAGACCCAGTACTTC.

The CDR3 is CASRLQGASYGYTF. In nucleotides, the CDR3 is TGTGCCAGCAGGTTACAGGGGGCCAGCTATGGCTACACCTTC. V is TRBV6-6 and J is TRBJ1-2; 9 bases agree with TRBD1. Germline assignment: CDR1 MNHNY and CDR2 SVGAGI (reference sequence). This CDR3 spans 14 amino acids. Trimming at V came to 6 bases and at J to 4 bases, leaving 6 bases not matched to a gene.

The V call is TRBV19, the J call TRBJ1-5; maybe TRBD1 (6 bases). V was trimmed by 7 bases and J by 1 base, leaving 17 bases between them. The CDR3 is made up of 16 amino acids. CDR1 is LNHDA, CDR2 SQIVND, per germline (reference sequence). Here the CDR3 DNA reads TGTGCCAGTAACACCCAAGGGACAACGAGCAATCAGCCCCAGCATTTT. Its protein is CASNTQGTTSNQPQHF.

The rearrangement links TRBV28 to TRBJ2-7, with TRBD1 as a possible D gene (5 bases). V lost 3 bases, J lost 5 bases, and 11 bases lay in between. Germline CDR1 and CDR2: MDHEN and SYDVKM. The CDR3 is 13 residues long. CDR3 amino acids: CASSLRQGHEQYF. CDR3 bases: TGTGCCAGCAGTTTGAGGCAGGGCCACGAGCAGTACTTC.

The chain links TRBV7-2 to TRBJ2-7, with D perhaps TRBD1 or TRBD2 (6 bases each). CDR3 length: 17 residues. V was clipped by 2 bases and J by 1 base, with 18 bases between them. Germline V gene sequence: CDR1 SGHTA, CDR2 FQGNSA. The CDR3 sequence: CASSLPTSWGASYEQYF. CDR3 nucleotides: TGTGCCAGCAGCTTACCGACCTCCTGGGGGGCATCCTACGAGCAGTACTTC.

The V call is TRBV9, the J call TRBJ1-2, with 7 bases lining up with TRBD1. Per the germline V gene, CDR1 is SGDLS and CDR2 is YYNGEE. This CDR3 region has 15 residues. With V trimmed by 2 bases and J by 8 bases, 12 bases remained unmatched. The CDR3 region is CASSVDGTATPGYTF. In DNA form, the CDR3 reads TGTGCCAGCAGCGTGGATGGGACAGCGACGCCCGGCTACACCTTC.

There are a few counts of this clone. Written as DNA, the CDR3 is TGTGCCTGGGACCCCGGACAGGGGCCGCAGCCCCAGCATTTT. Residues: CAWDPGQGPQPQHF. The chain links TRBV30 to TRBJ1-5; TRBD1 matches at 9 bases. Germline V lookup: CDR1 GTSNPN, CDR2 SVGIG (reference sequence). V trimming: 5 bases; J trimming: 7 bases; junction bases outside the gene matches: 9. The CDR3 contains 14 residues.

The chain couples TRBV2 to TRBJ2-1; D unclear. V shed 7 bases and J shed 3 bases, with 4 bases lying between them. There are 11 residues in the CDR3. The V gene's germline CDR1 is SNHLY and CDR2 FYNNEI. For the CDR3, the DNA is TGTGCCAGCAATTTCTACAATGAGCAGTTCTTC. Translation: CASNFYNEQFF. The variable domain in full, completed from reference TRBV2 and TRBJ2-1, reads EPEVTQTPSHQVTQMGQEVILRCVPISNHLYFYWYRQILGQKVEFLVSFYNNEISEKSEIFDDQFSVERPDGSNFTLKIRSTKLEDSAMYFCASNFYNEQFFGPGTRLTVL.

The J gene is TRBJ1-2, the V gene TRBV25-1, with unresolved D. V lost 9 bases and J lost 0, with 14 bases in between. Germline CDR1 and CDR2: MGHDK and SYGVNS. The CDR3 consists of 14 residues. The CDR3 spells CASSRQETNYGYTF. DNA of the CDR3: TGTGCCAGTTCTAGGCAGGAGACTAACTATGGCTACACCTTC.

The genes are TRBV30 and TRBJ2-3, with 9 bases matching TRBD1. CDR3 length: 13 residues. With V trimmed by 3 bases and J by 5 bases, 3 bases remained unmatched. Germline CDR1 reads GTSNPN; CDR2 reads SVGIG (reference sequence). DNA of the CDR3: TGTGCCTGGAGGGGACAGGGACTAGATACGCAGTATTTT. This codes for CAWRGQGLDTQYF.

V usage is TRBV7-2 and J usage is TRBJ2-3, with 10 positions matching TRBD1. With V trimmed by 6 bases and J by 3 bases, 9 bases remained unmatched. CDR1 and CDR2 (germline): SGHTA, FQGNSA. The CDR3 runs to 16 residues. CDR3 in amino acids: CASRITGTGVTDTQYF. The CDR3, as DNA: TGTGCCAGCAGAATTACGGGGACAGGGGTTACAGATACGCAGTATTTT.

The V gene is TRBV20-1, the J gene TRBJ2-1, with D possibly TRBD1 on 6 matching bases. This CDR3 has 11 amino acids. Trimming removed 6 bases at V and 5 bases at J, with 8 bases between. Germline values: CDR1 DFQATT, CDR2 SNEGSKA (reference sequence). The chain's CDR3 is CSASGDNEQFF. CDR3 sequence (DNA): TGCAGTGCATCAGGGGACAATGAGCAGTTCTTC.

This clone was seen a single time. The rearrangement uses TRBV4-3 and TRBJ1-5; a weak D match, TRBD1 (5 bases). The CDR3 has 16 residues. CDR1 is LGHNA and CDR2 is YSLEER in the germline V gene. Trimming took 0 bases from V and 7 from J, leaving 16 bases between them. In DNA, the CDR3 is TGCGCCAGCAGCCAAGATCGGGACGGCGACGGGCAGCCCCAGCATTTT. Translation gives CASSQDRDGDGQPQHF.

This chain joins TRBV6-5 and TRBJ2-1; 7 nucleotides agree with TRBD1. The CDR3 sequence is 15 residues long. Per germline, CDR1 MNHEY and CDR2 SVGAGI. The V segment lost 5 bases and the J segment 2 bases; nucleotides outside the gene matches: 6. The CDR3 DNA sequence: TGTGCCAGCAGTGCACCCGGGACAGCCTACAATGAGCAGTTCTTC. Translating it yields CASSAPGTAYNEQFF.

With regard to this clone: The sample holds other DNA sequences that translate to the same CDR3. The V gene is TRBV2, the J gene TRBJ1-5, with D possibly matching TRBD1 (5 bases). Per germline, CDR1 SNHLY and CDR2 FYNNEI. The length of the CDR3 is 15 residues. Trimming removed 1 base at V and 5 bases at J, with 12 bases between. The chain's CDR3 is CASSEEAGFYQPQHF. The CDR3 DNA reads TGTGCCAGCAGTGAAGAGGCAGGGTTTTATCAGCCCCAGCATTTT.

The rearrangement uses TRBV4-1 and TRBJ1-3; D gene unclear. Trimming removed 1 base at V and 0 bases at J, with 16 bases between. Looked up from germline, CDR1 is MGHRA and CDR2 is YSYEKL. The CDR3 sequence is 18 residues long. In nucleotides, the CDR3 is TGCGCCAGCAGCCAAGGAGGTGCAAGGCGGGGCTCTGGAAACACCATATATTTT. It yields the protein CASSQGGARRGSGNTIYF.

J is TRBJ2-2 and V is TRBV28, with TRBD1 matching over 8 bases. This CDR3 has 17 residues. CDR1 MDHEN and CDR2 SYDVKM come from the germline V gene. The V gene end was trimmed by 4 bases and the J gene end by 4 bases; junction bases not matched to a gene: 11. CDR3 nucleotides: TGTGCCAGCAGTTCACATTTTCAGGGGGCGGTCACCGGGGAGCTGTTTTTT. Translating it yields CASSSHFQGAVTGELFF.

Only one count was recorded for this clone. The chain uses TRBV9 and TRBJ2-7; D not certain. Germline loops: CDR1 SGDLS, CDR2 YYNGEE. Between the trimmed V and J ends, which lost 0 bases and 0 bases, there was a span of 7 bases. The CDR3 has 14 residues. The CDR3 region is CASSVDPSSYEQYF. The CDR3 DNA follows: TGTGCCAGCAGCGTAGATCCTTCCTCCTACGAGCAGTACTTC.

The V and J genes are TRBV28 and TRBJ1-3; 7 bases match TRBD1. Per the germline V gene, CDR1 is MDHEN and CDR2 is SYDVKM. V dropped 9 bases and J dropped 5; count of bases not matched to a gene: 4. This CDR3 comprises 12 residues. The DNA for the CDR3 is TGTGCCAGTTCCAGGGGGAGAAACACCATATATTTT. Amino acids: CASSRGRNTIYF.

This clone occurred a few times. This chain links TRBV6-4 with TRBJ1-5; D is undetermined. CDR3 length equals 13 residues. The germline V gene encodes CDR1 MRHNA and CDR2 SNTAGT. V was trimmed by 5 bases and J by 8 bases, leaving 13 bases between them. The CDR3 sequence: CASSSGPEEPQHF. The CDR3 nucleotides read TGTGCCAGCAGTAGCGGACCCGAAGAGCCCCAGCATTTT.